The 23 T cell receptor beta chains below come from one sample, sequenced in a study of blood T cell repertoires in COVID-19. Only in-frame clones appear in the TCRdb table, and some are missing; sequencing was by immunoSEQ multiplex PCR. The sample lists about 480,000 clones, approximately 88% occurring once. The sequenced material came from PBMCs or T cells enriched from blood (not recorded which). The receptors shown here come from a woman in her thirties or forties who had recovered from COVID-19.

A note on this clone: Mismatch with germline at one junction end may stem from a read error. Different DNA sequences within this sample yield the same CDR3. The V gene is TRBV12-3 or TRBV12-4, the J gene TRBJ2-3; D is ambiguous. The CDR3 extends over 13 amino acids. The CDR3 coding sequence is TGTGCCAGCAGTTTCGCGATCACAGATACGCAATATTTT. It codes for CASSFAITDTQYF.

About this clone: This specimen includes other DNA sequences encoding the same CDR3. V usage is TRBV7-2 and J usage is TRBJ2-1, with 10 bases lining up with TRBD2. The CDR3 contains 16 residues. The V gene's germline CDR1 is SGHTA and CDR2 FQGNSA. With V trimmed by 1 base and J by 0 bases, 0 bases remained unmatched. Here the CDR3 DNA reads TGTGCCAGCAGCTTAGTAGCGGGAGGCTCCTACAATGAGCAGTTCTTC. Its translation is CASSLVAGGSYNEQFF.

V is TRBV5-6 and J is TRBJ2-1; D gene unclear. V was cut by 7 bases and J by 2 bases, with 7 bases left in between. CDR3 size: 12 residues. Looked up from germline, CDR1 is SGHDT and CDR2 is YYEEEE. The CDR3 here is CASGPAYNEQFF. In DNA form, the CDR3 reads TGTGCCAGCGGGCCGGCCTACAATGAGCAGTTCTTC.

This rearrangement joins TRBV11-2 to TRBJ2-7; TRBD1 agrees at 11 bases. There are 14 residues in the CDR3. V lost 5 bases and J lost 3; bases outside the gene matches: 3. The germline V gene encodes CDR1 SGHAT and CDR2 FQNNGV. CDR3 in DNA: TGTGCCAGCAGCGGACAGGGGGCAGGCTACGAGCAGTACTTC. Translation gives CASSGQGAGYEQYF.

The chain has TRBV19 and TRBJ1-3, with TRBD1 matching over 8 bases. Unmatched junction bases numbered 2, after V lost 1 base and J lost 0 bases. Germline-derived CDR1 and CDR2 are LNHDA and SQIVND (reference sequence). This CDR3 contains 16 residues. The CDR3 region has the DNA TGTGCCAGTAGTATAGGGGGGACAGGCTCTGGAAACACCATATATTTT. It is translated as CASSIGGTGSGNTIYF.

The gene calls are TRBV6-2 or TRBV6-3 and TRBJ1-5; D not certain. CDR1 is MNHEY and CDR2 is SVGEGT in the germline V gene. CDR3 length: 11 residues. The V end was cut by 4 bases, the J end by 11 bases, with 9 bases between. CDR3 nucleotide sequence: TGTGCCAGCAGTTCCGCTCGGGCCCAGCATTTT. It translates to CASSSARAQHF.

The chain couples TRBV6-5 to TRBJ1-1; D ambiguous. The V end was cut by 6 bases, the J end by 0 bases, with 11 bases between. CDR1 MNHEY and CDR2 SVGAGI come from the germline V gene. The length of the CDR3 is 14 residues. The CDR3 sequence is CASRDRTLNTEAFF. CDR3 nucleotides: TGTGCCAGCAGAGATAGGACTTTGAACACTGAAGCTTTCTTT.

The V call is TRBV24-1, the J call TRBJ2-3, with D tentatively TRBD1 (6 bases). The CDR3 length is 13 residues. CDR1 KGHDR and CDR2 SFDVKD come from the germline V gene. Trimming cost V 7 bases and J 2 bases, with 9 bases left between them. CDR3 residues: CATSGQNTDTQYF. The DNA for the CDR3 is TGTGCCACCAGCGGACAGAACACAGATACGCAGTATTTT.

This clone showed up just once. The genes are TRBV7-9 and TRBJ2-7; 7 nucleotides line up with TRBD1. The V gene end was trimmed by 5 bases and the J gene end by 7 bases; junction bases not matched to a gene: 11. The germline V gene encodes CDR1 SEHNR and CDR2 FQNEAQ (reference sequence). The CDR3 runs to 14 residues. CDR3 bases: TGTGCCAGCAGCCCGGCAGGGGGTAGGGAAGAGCAGTACTTC. It specifies CASSPAGGREEQYF.

This clone was recorded once. The chain is built from TRBV5-4 and TRBJ1-6; TRBD1 aligns across 10 bases. The CDR3 sequence is 16 residues long. The V gene's germline CDR1 is SGHNT and CDR2 YYREEE (reference sequence). Unmatched junction bases numbered 9, after V lost 3 bases and J lost 9 bases. The CDR3 here is CASSSAPTGGTSPLHF. DNA for the CDR3: TGTGCCAGCAGCTCGGCCCCGACAGGGGGCACTTCACCCCTCCACTTT.

The V call is TRBV4-3, the J call TRBJ1-5; D is unclear. Trimming removed 10 bases at V and 2 bases at J, with 18 bases between. This CDR3 is built from 15 residues. Germline V gene data show CDR1 as LGHNA and CDR2 as YSLEER. The chain's CDR3 is CATSPDGVGNQPQHF. Written as DNA, the CDR3 is TGCGCCACCTCTCCAGACGGGGTCGGCAATCAGCCCCAGCATTTT.

The chain employs TRBV19 and TRBJ1-2; no clear D. The CDR3 sequence is 16 residues long. Germline V gives CDR1 LNHDA, CDR2 SQIVND (reference sequence). The CDR3 nucleotides read TGTGCTACGACTACCTCTGCGGGCCCTGGGAACTATGGCTACACCTTC. Encoded protein: CATTTSAGPGNYGYTF.

V gene TRBV27 combines with J gene TRBJ1-1; 7 positions match TRBD1. The CDR3 is made up of 15 amino acids. V shed 2 bases and J 0 bases; nucleotides not matched to a gene: 3. Looked up from germline, CDR1 is MNHEY and CDR2 is SMNVEV (reference sequence). The DNA for the CDR3 is TGTGCCAGCAGTTTACACGGGACAGTGAACACTGAAGCTTTCTTT. This translates into CASSLHGTVNTEAFF.

The chain couples TRBV7-6 to TRBJ2-3, with 12 bases that match TRBD2. Germline V gene sequence: CDR1 SGHVS, CDR2 FNYEAQ. V dropped 5 bases and J dropped 1; count of bases not matched to a gene: 4. The CDR3 spans 16 residues. The DNA for the CDR3 is TGTGCCAGCAGCCCCGGACTAGCGGGACGCACAGATACGCAGTATTTT. Its translation: CASSPGLAGRTDTQYF.

This clone was seen just once. This chain links TRBV19 with TRBJ2-7; 9 positions match TRBD1. CDR1 is LNHDA, CDR2 SQIVND, per germline (reference sequence). V dropped 5 bases and J dropped 3; count of bases not matched to a gene: 8. This CDR3 region has 15 residues. CDR3 in amino acids: CASSPTGTGNYEQYF. The CDR3 region has the DNA TGTGCCAGTAGTCCAACCGGGACAGGGAACTACGAGCAGTACTTC.

The genes are TRBV5-4 and TRBJ2-7, with 7 bases fitting TRBD2. Trimming cost V 4 bases and J 5 bases; bases outside gene matches: 6. Germline CDR1 SGHNT, CDR2 YYREEE (reference sequence). The CDR3 is 13 amino acids. CDR3 nucleotide sequence: TGTGCCAGCAGCCCTAAAGCGGGAAACGAGCAGTACTTC. This translates into CASSPKAGNEQYF.

This sequence joins TRBV5-8 and TRBJ2-3; D remains unclear. The CDR3 runs 15 residues. Trimming pared 0 bases from V and 2 bases from J, leaving 10 bases between. Germline V gene lookup returns CDR1 SGHTS and CDR2 YDEGEE. CDR3 sequence reads: CASSLDLAFTDTQYF. Written as DNA, the CDR3 is TGTGCCAGCAGCTTGGATCTGGCATTCACAGATACGCAGTATTTT.

The V and J genes are TRBV30 and TRBJ1-1; the D gene is possibly TRBD1 (5 bases). The CDR3 spans 15 residues. The V gene lost 2 bases and the J gene lost 10 bases, with 23 bases spanning the gap. Germline CDR1 GTSNPN, CDR2 SVGIG (reference sequence). This CDR3 is CAWSSLGQAAMVAFF. As DNA, the CDR3 is TGTGCCTGGAGTAGCCTGGGGCAGGCCGCTATGGTAGCTTTCTTT.

The J gene is TRBJ1-1, the V gene TRBV5-1; a possible D gene is TRBD1 (5 bases). This CDR3 has 14 amino acids. The germline CDR1 and CDR2 sequences are SGHRS and YFSETQ. The ends were cut back, 0 bases at V and 5 bases at J, with 11 bases in the middle. The DNA for the CDR3 is TGCGCCAGCAGCTTGGGTGGGGCGGGAACTGAAGCTTTCTTT. The encoded protein is CASSLGGAGTEAFF.

The chain carries TRBV4-3 and TRBJ1-2, with 7 bases identical to TRBD1. This CDR3 contains 13 residues. Germline V lookup: CDR1 LGHNA, CDR2 YSLEER. V gave up 0 bases and J gave up 7 bases; unmatched junction bases: 2. The CDR3 bases are TGCGCCAGCAGCCAAGAAGGGGGCCTTGGCTACACCTTC. Translation: CASSQEGGLGYTF.

The J gene is TRBJ1-2, the V gene TRBV5-4, with TRBD1 identical over 8 bases. The CDR3 sequence is 13 residues long. Looked up from germline, CDR1 is SGHNT and CDR2 is YYREEE (reference sequence). V was pared by 0 bases and J by 7 bases, with 2 bases of the junction left unmatched. In DNA form, the CDR3 reads TGTGCCAGCAGCTTGGAAGGACAGGGTGGCTACACCTTC. Translating gives CASSLEGQGGYTF.

The chain is built from TRBV5-6 and TRBJ2-7; D perhaps matches TRBD1 (5 bases). Trimming cost V 2 bases and J 3 bases, with 9 bases left between them. Germline V gene sequence: CDR1 SGHDT, CDR2 YYEEEE. The CDR3 consists of 13 residues. CDR3 bases: TGTGCCAGCAGCTTTCCCCAGGGCTACGAGCAGTACTTC. This encodes CASSFPQGYEQYF.

The chain carries TRBV27 and TRBJ1-1; possibly TRBD1 for D (5 bases). V lost 5 bases and J 6 bases, leaving 13 bases between the germline ends. The CDR3 covers 13 residues. Germline-derived CDR1 and CDR2 are MNHEY and SMNVEV (reference sequence). The CDR3 region is CASSPVTGSEAFF. The CDR3 DNA is TGTGCCAGCAGTCCTGTTACAGGCTCTGAAGCTTTCTTT.